The following is a T cell receptor beta chain sequence with its context. Which antigen it targets is not known. No quality values exist for individual bases; no much larger clone is one base distant. The library was prepared using 5' RACE. For sequencing, an Illumina HiSeq 2500 was employed. A second PCR of roughly 7 to 12 cycles was run with a J-beta primer mix and a sample-barcoded 5' primer. Each TCR beta cDNA molecule received a unique molecular identifier from a template-switch 5' adaptor carrying 12 random nucleotides. Each sample yielded at least 3 million CDR3-containing paired-end reads. First-strand cDNA synthesis was performed from all RNA using the Mint cDNA synthesis kit, with priming by a TRBC-specific oligonucleotide. Following uracil-DNA glycosylase treatment, all cDNA underwent a first 18-cycle PCR with the universal primers M1SS and BC2_uni_R. The authors' pipeline ran thus. Normalization of each sample was performed by random selection of 1 million high-quality reads, each carrying a distinct molecular identifier. Reads sharing molecular identifiers were discarded rather than binned into consensus sequences. MiTCR, with a Q25 quality threshold and the strictest error-elimination algorithm, was used for CDR3 identification, clonotype clustering and error correction. A nonparametric unseen species model using Euler transformation provided a lower-bound estimate of total TCR beta diversity. TCRdb trimmed the raw reads at Q25, called clones with MiXCR and kept productive beta chains. CDR3 protein duplicates are merged, each entry listing the most common genes and DNA. The V and J calls and clone size are TCRdb's, not the authors'. This sample lists more than 1,400,000 distinct CDR3 sequences; roughly 40% were detected once. Less than 8% of the sample comes from the top ten.

The 39 donors, aged about 6 to 100 years, were systemically healthy Caucasian individuals from Russia. About 9.6 milliliters of peripheral blood were collected from each donor into EDTA-treated Vacutainer tubes. Ficoll-Paque density-gradient centrifugation was used to isolate PBMCs, with at least 6 million obtained per sample. Trizol reagent was used to extract total RNA from the PBMCs, yielding at least 6 micrograms per sample. Naive CD45RAhigh/CD27high T cell percentages were measured by flow cytometry on a PBMC aliquot from every donor. CDR1 and CDR2 were assigned from the germline V gene as MNHEY and SVGAGI. The CDR3 spans 20 residues, from the cysteine through the phenylalanine. The sequence is cut down to CDR3 DNA, 60 bases in frame from base 1. Relative to germline, V is missing 0 bases and J is missing 6 bases, with 15 bases of the junction outside any gene match. This specimen belongs to a study of blood T cells in healthy people across ages (dated by TCRdb to 2013 to 2016). Background on the whole study: Template switching captured roughly one uniquely barcoded TCR beta cDNA molecule per two T cells in model experiments. Using deep sequencing normalized with unique cDNA molecular identifiers, the study measured how TCR beta repertoire diversity changes with age. Four age groups were formed from the donors: young (average 16 years), middle-aged (around 39), aged (about 68) and long-lived (approximately 80). To avoid experimental bias, donors of different ages were spread randomly across the sequencing lanes. The study analyzed two additional independent replicas of 1 million unique cDNA reads from the same blood draw for two donors, one aged 18 to 30 and one aged 80 or older. General conclusions and limits of the study: As age increased, observed TCR beta diversity per million T cells dropped in a roughly linear way, and a significant reduction was already evident by age about 40. Because profiling used bulk unsorted PBMCs, naive and antigen-experienced compartments could not be compared conclusively. The percentage of naive T cells measured by flow cytometry correlated strongly with observed TCR beta diversity. Donor CMV infection status was unknown, potentially confounding age-related changes in expanded clonotypes. Estimates of total diversity based on one million sequenced T cells were considered lower bounds and underestimates. Compared with the aged group, the long-lived group had more naive CD4+ T cells, fewer expanded clones and increased TCR diversity, suggesting age selection.

This sequence originates from a woman under 30 in good health. The sequence is built from TRBV6-5 and TRBJ2-1, with 12 bases aligning to TRBD2. The sample taken for sequencing was blood. The base sequence is TGTGCCAGCAGTTACTCGAAAAATTACCGACTAGCGGGAGTACTCAATGAGCAGTTCTTC. The resulting protein is CASSYSKNYRLAGVLNEQFF.